This T cell receptor (beta chain) was sequenced during a study of T cell responses to AZD1222 COVID-19 vaccine. General study results and limits: After the peak T cell response, and only then, were repertoires sampled. The span of vaccine-associated CD4 TCRs extended across spike, with dominance at 160-218 and 743-854. Reports indicate that nearly half of spike-specific TCRs are directed at unmutated variant regions.

Germline CDR1 reads MGHDK; CDR2 reads SYGVNS. The CDR3 covers 14 residues. V was pared by 6 bases and J by 4 bases, with 15 bases between. Second-dose groups at about 4 or about 12 weeks were pooled. Profiled with immunoSEQ multiplex PCR; TCRdb holds only in-frame clones, not every one. This table holds some 150,000 clones, roughly 90% found once. This clone was seen just once. Its antigen is unidentified. The chain recombines TRBV25-1 with TRBJ1-2; the D gene is possibly TRBD1 (6 bases). Sequenced here: peripheral blood, sampled 28 days after the second AZD1222 dose. This TCR was recovered from an adult who received the AZD1222 COVID-19 vaccine. The CDR3 DNA reads as TGTGCCAGCAGGGCCGACGGGACATCCTATGGCTACACCTTC. Amino acids: CASRADGTSYGYTF.